The 26 T cell receptor beta chains in this list originate from one sample, sequenced in a study of T-cell memory formation after mild COVID-19. TCRdb analysed the 5' RACE reads with MiXCR anew, one entry per CDR3 protein. The profile shows about 400,000 distinct CDR3 sequences, approximately 14% of them singletons. Sequenced sample: PBMCs or a T cell subset sorted from them (not recorded which). Receptor source: a man aged 18-30 years who had mild COVID-19 (a few samples of this study predate the infection). Cell type and time point are not known.

The sample holds a few counts of this clonotype. V is TRBV11-2 and J is TRBJ2-3; a weak D match, TRBD2 (5 bases). Trimming removed 4 bases from V and 4 bases from J, with 15 bases in between. In germline, CDR1 is SGHAT, CDR2 FQNNGV. This CDR3 is 15 amino acids long. DNA of the CDR3: TGTGCCAGCAGCTCTATGACCCGGACTCCAGATACGCAGTATTTT. Translating gives CASSSMTRTPDTQYF.

The chain combines TRBV12-3 or TRBV12-4 with TRBJ1-6, with a tentative D call TRBD1 (6 bases). There are 13 residues in the CDR3. The V end was cut by 7 bases, the J end by 13 bases, with 17 bases between. The DNA of the CDR3 is TGTGCCAGCACTAGAGAGGGGGGAATGCCCCTCCACTTT. It codes for CASTREGGMPLHF.

A word on this clonotype: A clone one base away is much larger, so this may be a read error. The rearrangement links TRBV11-3 to TRBJ2-2; 14 positions agree with TRBD2. The V gene's germline CDR1 is SGHNT and CDR2 YENEEA. This CDR3 is 16 amino acids long. The J segment lost 6 bases and the V segment lost 5 bases, leaving 5 bases of the junction unmatched. The CDR3 spells CASSPRTSGGPGELFF. The CDR3 region has the DNA TGTGCCAGCAGCCCCAGGACTAGCGGGGGGCCCGGGGAGCTGTTTTTT.

There are a few counts of this clonotype. The V call is TRBV7-2, the J call TRBJ2-3; 9 positions agree with TRBD2. CDR3 length: 16 residues. V lost 3 bases, J lost 1 base, and 5 bases stayed unmatched. Germline values: CDR1 SGHTA, CDR2 FQGNSA. CDR3 loop: CASSFGAGGRTDTQYF. CDR3 sequence (DNA): TGTGCCAGCAGCTTTGGGGCGGGGGGGCGCACAGATACGCAGTATTTT.

This chain links TRBV15 with TRBJ1-2; tentatively, D is TRBD1 (5 bases). Germline-derived CDR1 and CDR2 are LNHNV and YYDKDF (reference sequence). V was pared by 0 bases and J by 8 bases, with 10 bases between. This CDR3 has 13 amino acids. Written as DNA, the CDR3 is TGTGCCACCAGCAGAGATCCGGGGCAAGGCTACACCTTC. Its protein is CATSRDPGQGYTF. Complete variable domain (other parts from reference TRBV15 and TRBJ1-2): DAMVIQNPRYQVTQFGKPVTLSCSQTLNHNVMYWYQQKSSQAPKLLFHYYDKDFNNEADTPDNFQSRRPNTSFCFLDIRSPGLGDTAMYLCATSRDPGQGYTFGSGTRLTVV.

This clonotype was seen a handful of times. The V and J genes are TRBV5-6 and TRBJ2-6, with D uncertain. Deletions cut 0 bases from V and 13 bases from J, with 8 bases between. The CDR3 extends over 12 amino acids. Germline CDR1 reads SGHDT; CDR2 reads YYEEEE. The CDR3 is CASSLVGVVLTF. The CDR3, as DNA: TGTGCCAGCAGCTTGGTTGGGGTAGTCCTGACTTTC.

There are many counts of this clonotype. The V and J genes are TRBV5-1 and TRBJ2-2; 7 bases line up with TRBD2. The V gene's germline CDR1 is SGHRS and CDR2 YFSETQ. The length of the CDR3 is 17 residues. J was trimmed by 0 bases and V by 0 bases; bases with no gene match: 5. The CDR3: CASSLGGGGPNTGELFF. In DNA form, the CDR3 reads TGCGCCAGCAGCTTGGGCGGCGGGGGTCCGAACACCGGGGAGCTGTTTTTT.

This chain uses TRBV11-2 with TRBJ1-6, with 8 bases matching TRBD1. The ends lost 2 bases at V and 9 bases at J; junction bases unmatched: 6. Looked up from germline, CDR1 is SGHAT and CDR2 is FQNNGV. The CDR3 runs to 15 residues. The CDR3 region has the DNA TGTGCCAGCAGCTTAAGGCAGGGGGCGGTTTCACCCCTCCACTTT. It specifies CASSLRQGAVSPLHF.

The chain joins TRBV20-1 to TRBJ2-6; D could derive from TRBD1 or TRBD2 (6 bases each). CDR3 size: 14 residues. Germline V CDR1 and CDR2: DFQATT, SNEGSKA (reference sequence). The germline V and J ends were trimmed by 3 bases and 4 bases, with 10 bases remaining between them. The CDR3 spells CSAREGTGANVLTF. The CDR3 nucleotides read TGCAGTGCTAGGGAGGGGACAGGGGCCAACGTCCTGACTTTC.

V usage is TRBV6-1 and J usage is TRBJ2-1; D remains ambiguous. V dropped 3 bases and J dropped 2 bases, with 14 bases sitting between them. The CDR3 extends over 16 amino acids. CDR1 is MNHNS and CDR2 is SASEGT in the germline V gene. The CDR3 spells CASSEGQGPTYNEQFF. CDR3 coding DNA: TGTGCCAGCAGTGAGGGCCAAGGGCCTACCTACAATGAGCAGTTCTTC.

This clonotype showed up just a few times. The rearrangement joins TRBV20-1 to TRBJ1-6; TRBD1 might be the D (5 bases). Between the trimmed V and J ends, which lost 3 bases and 0 bases, there was a span of 21 bases. Germline CDR1 and CDR2: DFQATT and SNEGSKA (reference sequence). The CDR3 is made up of 19 amino acids. The DNA of the CDR3 is TGCAGTGCTAGTTTCCCCGGGACTGACCCTAGCTCCTATAATTCACCCCTCCACTTT. This encodes CSASFPGTDPSSYNSPLHF.

In this sample, this clonotype turned up a few times. The gene calls are TRBV20-1 and TRBJ1-2; TRBD1 is a possible D gene (5 bases). From germline, CDR1 is DFQATT and CDR2 SNEGSKA (reference sequence). The CDR3 has 11 residues. V was cut by 4 bases and J by 5 bases, with 8 bases left in between. The CDR3: CSANGAYGYTF. The CDR3 coding sequence is TGCAGTGCTAACGGGGCTTATGGCTACACCTTC.

There are a few counts of this clonotype. The genes are TRBV12-3 or TRBV12-4 and TRBJ1-5; D unclear. CDR3 size: 11 residues. V was shortened by 4 bases and J by 12 bases, with 10 bases between the two germline ends. CDR3 loop: CASSSIGGQHF. The CDR3 DNA is TGTGCCAGCAGTTCAATTGGTGGCCAGCATTTT.

The rearrangement uses TRBV14 and TRBJ2-2, with D unresolved. V dropped 4 bases and J dropped 4 bases, with 13 bases sitting between them. This CDR3 spans 15 amino acids. The germline V gene encodes CDR1 SGHDN and CDR2 FVKESK. In DNA, the CDR3 is TGTGCCAGCAGCCGTCGCAGGTCGGGCACCGGGGAGCTGTTTTTT. Its protein product is CASSRRRSGTGELFF.

This clonotype was counted at least ten times. The J gene is TRBJ2-1, the V gene TRBV6-2 or TRBV6-3; 8 positions match TRBD2. Trimming took 8 bases from V and 12 from J; bases not matched to a gene: 9. This CDR3 has 12 amino acids. CDR1 and CDR2 (germline): MNHEY, SVGEGT. The CDR3 protein is CASGSPGGSQFF. In nucleotides, the CDR3 is TGTGCCAGCGGCAGTCCGGGGGGGTCGCAGTTCTTC.

The rearrangement uses TRBV10-3 and TRBJ1-2; TRBD1 aligns across 7 bases. Germline V gene data show CDR1 as ENHRY and CDR2 as SYGVKD. Losses at the gene ends were 6 bases for V and 6 bases for J; bases not matched to a gene: 10. The CDR3 spans 14 residues. The CDR3 DNA reads TGTGCCATCAGGCAGACAGGGATTTCGGATGGCTACACCTTC. Translating gives CAIRQTGISDGYTF.

A few counts support this clonotype. The chain recombines TRBV20-1 with TRBJ2-1; TRBD2 might be the D (5 bases). Germline CDR1 DFQATT, CDR2 SNEGSKA (reference sequence). This CDR3 contains 15 residues. The germline V and J ends were trimmed by 2 bases and 6 bases, with 17 bases remaining between them. CDR3 protein: CSARSGSQVSNEQFF. The CDR3 nucleotides read TGCAGTGCTAGAAGCGGCAGTCAGGTCTCCAATGAGCAGTTCTTC.

DNA for the CDR3: TGCGCCAGCAGCTCCCGGACAGGGGAAGAGACCCAGTACTTC. It yields the protein CASSSRTGEETQYF. The rearrangement links TRBV5-1 to TRBJ2-5, with 9 bases lining up with TRBD1. The CDR3 consists of 14 residues. Germline CDR1 is SGHRS and CDR2 is YFSETQ. V shed 3 bases, J shed 3 bases, and the junction held 3 bases outside the gene matches.

This clonotype has more than one count but fewer than ten. The chain has TRBV28 and TRBJ2-2; D call uncertain. This CDR3 spans 13 amino acids. With 7 bases removed from V and 2 bases from J, the gap between germline ends came to 8 bases. Germline lookup yields CDR1 MDHEN and CDR2 SYDVKM. The CDR3 sequence is CASTQRNTGELFF. CDR3 nucleotide sequence: TGTGCCAGCACCCAACGCAACACCGGGGAGCTGTTTTTT.

There are a few counts of this clonotype. This rearrangement joins TRBV4-3 to TRBJ1-2; D gene uncertain. The germline V gene has CDR1 LGHNA and CDR2 YSLEER. Trimming cost V 3 bases and J 2 bases, with 13 bases left between them. The CDR3 sequence is 15 residues long. The CDR3 sequence is CASSQRVSSNYGYTF. The CDR3 coding sequence is TGCGCCAGCAGCCAGAGGGTCAGTTCAAACTATGGCTACACCTTC.

The chain joins TRBV9 to TRBJ2-3; D is ambiguous. The CDR3 extends over 14 amino acids. Between the trimmed V and J ends, which lost 4 bases and 2 bases, there was a span of 11 bases. Germline V CDR1 and CDR2: SGDLS, YYNGEE. Here the CDR3 reads CASSLGIDTDTQYF. The CDR3 bases are TGTGCCAGCAGCCTTGGAATCGACACAGATACGCAGTATTTT.

The rearrangement joins TRBV6-5 to TRBJ2-5; possibly TRBD1 for D (5 bases). Germline V lookup: CDR1 MNHEY, CDR2 SVGAGI. The CDR3 extends over 15 amino acids. V was trimmed by 6 bases and J by 5 bases, leaving 19 bases between them. In DNA, the CDR3 is TGTGCCAGCAGCCTCCGACAGATTACCAGGGAGACCCAGTACTTC. As protein: CASSLRQITRETQYF.

V and J are TRBV12-3 or TRBV12-4 and TRBJ2-7; no definite D call. The CDR3 consists of 11 residues. The V gene lost 7 bases and the J gene lost 7 bases, with 11 bases spanning the gap. The CDR3 region is CASTPRGEQYF. Here the CDR3 DNA reads TGTGCCAGCACCCCCCGTGGAGAGCAGTACTTC.

This clonotype turned up a few times. This sequence joins TRBV7-9 and TRBJ1-1, with TRBD1 as a possible D gene (5 bases). CDR1 is SEHNR, CDR2 FQNEAQ, per germline (reference sequence). V lost 5 bases and J lost 12, with 19 bases in between. The CDR3 length is 13 residues. The CDR3 coding sequence is TGTGCCAGCAGCGCGCGGACCGGGACCGAAACTTTCTTT. The encoded protein is CASSARTGTETFF.

The genes are TRBV6-2 or TRBV6-3 and TRBJ2-7, with 8 bases lining up with TRBD2. Germline V gene lookup returns CDR1 MNHEY and CDR2 SVGEGT. The V gene end was trimmed by 7 bases and the J gene end by 3 bases; junction bases not matched to a gene: 8. This CDR3 contains 14 residues. CDR3 residues: CASTHPGGDYEQYF. The CDR3 nucleotides are TGTGCCAGCACCCACCCCGGGGGGGACTACGAGCAGTACTTC.

This clonotype has only a few counts. The chain joins TRBV7-9 to TRBJ2-2; 8 bases fit TRBD1. CDR3 length: 15 residues. The V segment lost 5 bases and the J segment 3 bases; nucleotides outside the gene matches: 5. Germline V gene lookup returns CDR1 SEHNR and CDR2 FQNEAQ (reference sequence). CDR3 sequence reads: CASSQGTGDTGELFF. The CDR3 DNA follows: TGTGCCAGCAGCCAAGGGACAGGAGACACCGGGGAGCTGTTTTTT. Full variable domain (remainder filled in from reference TRBV7-9 and TRBJ2-2): DTGVSQNPRHKITKRGQNVTFRCDPISEHNRLYWYRQTLGQGPEFLTYFQNEAQLEKSRLLSDRFSAERPKGSFSTLEIQRTEQGDSAMYLCASSQGTGDTGELFFGEGSRLTVL.